This record covers a single T cell receptor beta chain. Its specific antigen is unknown. No base quality information exists; no much larger clone differs at one position. Each collaborating institution followed its own protocols to collect whole blood in K2EDTA tubes. Collaborator samples were shipped for TCRbeta analysis as frozen whole blood, isolated PBMCs, or DNA extracted from either sample type. The data derive from a study of blood T cell repertoires in COVID-19 (dated by TCRdb to 2018 to 2021). Study-wide context: Samples from collaborators originated in the United States, Italy and Spain and spanned both the acute and convalescent phases of COVID-19. The prospective study material was composed of cDNA or gDNA derived from T cells, B-cell-depleted T cells, or PBMCs. Deeply sampled blood TCRbeta repertoires from subjects exposed to, actively infected with, or recovered from COVID-19 were included in the dataset. The repertoires were made available in a free public database intended to serve as a resource for research on the immune response to SARS-CoV-2. Samples came from the ongoing ImmuneRACE study (first 160 participants) plus 1,254 subjects from 6 global collaborators. Sample metadata almost always included a de-identified subject ID, COVID-19 status, age in years and sex. Where HLA class I and class II types were available, the types were taken from metadata supplied by the sample provider, not from assay-based typing. What the study reported, not specific to this receptor: The quantity of clinical and demographic metadata differed by source and by participant and was supplied without curation.

The germline V gene yields SGHAT for CDR1 and FQNNGV for CDR2. The CDR3 starts with the cysteine, ends with the phenylalanine, and has 13 residues. Left in the record is the CDR3 DNA by itself, 39 bases read in frame from the first base. A distance of 14 bases separates the germline ends of V and J, which lose 4 bases and 8 bases respectively. The immunoSEQ Assay, a bias-controlled multiplex PCR, was used to amplify TCRbeta CDR3 regions from genomic DNA. In the original analysis: Within the assay, amplification of reference gene primers was used to estimate how many nucleated cells each sample contained. Sequence reads were collapsed and filtered to measure the absolute abundance of every unique TCRbeta CDR3 rearrangement. For each sample, productive Simpson clonality was calculated by taking the square root of Simpson's diversity index across productive rearrangements. What TCRdb holds here is the immuneACCESS table cut down to in-frame rearrangements. Part of the clones is not present; checked against another copy, under half of the missing clones reflect an unresolved V gene, and the others are unexplained. Clonal size and the V and J genes are those of that table, whereas D and trimming came from the DNA. The sample table records about 280,000 clones; 75% to 85% of these occur just once. Of the sample, approximately 5% falls within the top ten clones.

This sequence was found in a man in his fifties or sixties with active or convalescent COVID-19. The specimen was peripheral blood. The chain employs TRBV11-2 and TRBJ1-2; the D gene cannot be named for sure. The nucleotide sequence reads as follows: TGTGCCAGCAGCTCCCCTACCCTGGAGGGCTACACCTTC. Its protein product is CASSSPTLEGYTF.